These T cell receptor beta chains were read from a single sample in a study of T cells in Graves' hyperthyroidism and ophthalmopathy. Via MiXCR, TCRdb re-called the multiplex PCR reads, giving one row per CDR3 protein. The sample records about 720,000 distinct CDR3 sequences, roughly 17% being singletons. The sample consisted of blood. The receptors derive from a man between 18 and 29 years old with Graves' hyperthyroidism. Each CDR3 is given with its conserved first and last residue.

v_call: TRBV20-1
cdr3_aa: CSALGLAWYNEQFF

v_call: TRBV30
cdr3_aa: CAWSVQSTNEKLFF

v_call: TRBV2
cdr3_aa: CASSYRPRNTEAFF

v_call: TRBV7-8
cdr3_aa: CASSGGGDRVYEQYF

v_call: TRBV6-1
cdr3_aa: CASSHRGVYNEQFF

v_call: TRBV7-9
cdr3_aa: CASSVDLTDEQFF

v_call: TRBV27
cdr3_aa: CASSPWVGEETQYF

v_call: TRBV30
cdr3_aa: CAWSVGSLAFGDTQYF

v_call: TRBV27
cdr3_aa: CASSLGLSSRYQYF

v_call: TRBV11-2
cdr3_aa: CASSYRGLRAPYEQYF

v_call: TRBV10-3
cdr3_aa: CAIRDREASTDTQYF

v_call: TRBV6-1
cdr3_aa: CASKRVRTHLEQFF

v_call: TRBV6-1
cdr3_aa: CASSELLAGGPDTQYF

v_call: TRBV2
cdr3_aa: CASNQGRRQPQHF

v_call: TRBV29-1
cdr3_aa: CSSDGGYDGDTQYF

v_call: TRBV20-1
cdr3_aa: CSAPGTFGGEQYF

v_call: TRBV6-6
cdr3_aa: CASSYSDLNTEAFF

v_call: TRBV25-1
cdr3_aa: CASSARGLAGSTDTQYF

v_call: TRBV20-1
cdr3_aa: CSARAGSSGNTIYF

v_call: TRBV12-3/TRBV12-4
cdr3_aa: CASSLHPTEAFF

v_call: TRBV12-3/TRBV12-4
cdr3_aa: CASSRGQGGSEQYF

v_call: TRBV5-1
cdr3_aa: CASSSAGTASEGYTF

v_call: TRBV6-2/TRBV6-3
cdr3_aa: CASSLSSGTRNEQFF

v_call: TRBV7-9
cdr3_aa: CASSLARTADTQYF

v_call: TRBV2
cdr3_aa: CASSEEGSESYNEQFF

v_call: TRBV10-3
cdr3_aa: CAITRERASYEQYF

v_call: TRBV9
cdr3_aa: CASSAPPGWDTEAFF

v_call: TRBV5-5
cdr3_aa: CASSQIPGEWGEQFF

v_call: TRBV15
cdr3_aa: CATSRDPVPSGSYEQYF

v_call: TRBV20-1
cdr3_aa: CSARDIAGNYGYTF

v_call: TRBV27
cdr3_aa: CASSPSRTGGTYEQYF